This record looks at one T cell receptor beta chain sequence and its context. No antigen is known for it. Germline CDR1 SEHNR, CDR2 FQNEAQ (reference sequence). The CDR3 extends over 13 amino acids. Trimming stripped 5 bases from V and 5 bases from J, with 9 bases between. The authors reverse transcribed all of the isolated RNA, so sequencing captured expressed TCRB transcripts. Here immunoSEQ multiplex PCR was the method, and the copy in TCRdb shows in-frame clones only, minus some. The data hold roughly 370,000 clones, with about 15% observed a single time. One heparinised blood draw, averaging around 0.12 L, came from each donor. Purity above 95% was achieved in all sorted populations. The sample comes from a study of beta chain features in type 1 diabetes. Whole-study findings and limits: Amplification by PCR could prefer shorter templates, with the same effect in patients and controls.

The chain employs TRBV7-9 and TRBJ2-2, with no clear D. This TCR was sampled from a man aged 25 to 40 in good health. The sequencing input was naive CD4+ T cells from blood. Here the CDR3 reads CASSIRLTGELFF. The CDR3 region has the DNA TGTGCCAGCAGCATCAGACTTACCGGGGAGCTGTTTTTT. Variable domain in full (rest from reference TRBV7-9 and TRBJ2-2): DTGVSQNPRHKITKRGQNVTFRCDPISEHNRLYWYRQTLGQGPEFLTYFQNEAQLEKSRLLSDRFSAERPKGSFSTLEIQRTEQGDSAMYLCASSIRLTGELFFGEGSRLTVL.